The entry below describes one TCR beta chain. This entry comes from a study of blood T cell repertoires in COVID-19. Study context: The samples span acute and convalescent COVID-19 from the United States, Italy and Spain.

Enrolled during active infection, Seattle patients were then followed longitudinally. This CDR3 is 13 amino acids long. V gave up 6 bases and J gave up 4 bases; unmatched junction bases: 6. Germline CDR1 reads MNHEY; CDR2 reads SVGAGI. Generated by immunoSEQ multiplex PCR, the TCRdb table keeps only in-frame clones and is missing some. The sample has some 200,000 clones; around 94% are singletons. The chain employs TRBV6-5 and TRBJ2-7; 7 bases are a match to TRBD2. This TCR came from a man aged 25 to 40 with COVID-19, enrolled during active disease. The sequencing sample was made of peripheral blood. This CDR3 reads CASSPVGGYEQYF. DNA for the CDR3: TGTGCCAGCAGCCCCGTGGGGGGGTACGAGCAGTACTTC.